This T cell receptor (beta chain) stems from a study of prognosis after radiotherapy for stage I lung cancer. Study-wide background: Patients (around 14 men, five or six women) were aged roughly 50 to 84, median around 68 years.

Genomic DNA was the source, and TCR beta CDR3 was amplified from it by two-round multiplex PCR. Amplification during the initial PCR round employed primers specific to each TRBV and TRBJ gene. TCRdb passed the multiplex PCR reads through MiXCR, listing each CDR3 protein once. The sample shows 50,000 to 75,000 distinct CDR3 sequences, approximately 25% of them seen only once. This clonotype was observed at least ten times. The CDR3 extends over 15 amino acids. The germline V gene has CDR1 SGHAT and CDR2 FQNNGV. The ends were cut back, 1 base at V and 7 bases at J, with 17 bases in the middle. Every member of the patient group was node-negative on CT and PET/CT (none had prior chemotherapy, radiotherapy or other malignancies). A draw of approximately 6 milliliters of peripheral blood took place at each of two time points.

V is TRBV11-2 and J is TRBJ2-7, with D perhaps given as TRBD1 or TRBD2 (6 bases each). The TCR sequence derives from a donor aged 50 or older with non-small cell lung cancer. Sample: PBMCs, taken before or after stereotactic body radiation therapy (not recorded which). In nucleotides, the CDR3 is TGTGCCAGCAGCTTAGTGTCACAGGGCGCGGGGGAGCAGTACTTC. Its protein product is CASSLVSQGAGEQYF. Variable domain in full (rest from reference TRBV11-2 and TRBJ2-7): EAGVAQSPRYKIIEKRQSVAFWCNPISGHATLYWYQQILGQGPKLLIQFQNNGVVDDSQLPKDRFSAERLKGVDSTLKIQPAKLEDSAVYLCASSLVSQGAGEQYFGPGTRLTVT.